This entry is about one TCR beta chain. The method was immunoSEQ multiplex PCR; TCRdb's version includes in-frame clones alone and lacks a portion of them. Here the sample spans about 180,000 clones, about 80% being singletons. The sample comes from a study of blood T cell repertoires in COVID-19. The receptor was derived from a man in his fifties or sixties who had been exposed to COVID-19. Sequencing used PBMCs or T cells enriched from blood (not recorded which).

DNA for the CDR3: TGTGCCAGCAGCCAAGATAGCGGTAGCGGGAGTTGGGATGAGCAGTTCTTC. Residues: CASSQDSGSGSWDEQFF. The chain is built from TRBV3-1 (or the pseudogene TRBV3-2) and TRBJ2-1; 9 bases line up with TRBD2. Germline lookup yields CDR1 LGHDT and CDR2 YNNKEL (reference sequence). The CDR3 loop spans 17 amino acids. V was pared by 0 bases and J by 8 bases, with 11 bases of the junction left unmatched.